This T cell receptor (beta chain) was identified in a study of shared clonotypes between healthy human individuals. Study-wide findings and caveats: Sharing across a few donors was seen in around 5% of naive CD4 clonotypes.

Unmatched junction bases numbered 7, after V lost 1 base and J lost 6 bases. CDR1 and CDR2 (germline): SGHKS, YYEKEE (reference sequence). CDR3 length equals 14 residues. The method was immunoSEQ multiplex PCR; TCRdb's version includes in-frame clones alone and lacks a portion of them. The table has approximately 2.5 million clones, approximately 94% seen once; the top ten hold about 0.13%. Note on this clone: Antigen: not known.

Sequencing was performed on naive CD4+ T cells sorted from blood. Subset indicated: CD45RA+ positively selected. The chain couples TRBV5-5 to TRBJ2-7, with 7 bases aligning to TRBD2. The sequence came from a man younger than 35 in good health. The CDR3 sequence is CASSLPAGVFEQYF. The CDR3 nucleotides are TGTGCCAGCAGCTTGCCGGCGGGAGTCTTCGAGCAGTACTTC.